A selection of T cell receptor beta chains follows, all from one sample in a study of shared clonotypes between healthy human individuals. Some clones are missing from TCRdb's copy, which holds only in-frame ones; the method was immunoSEQ multiplex PCR. The profile covers around 640,000 clones, with approximately 96% appearing a single time and about 0.12% taken by the ten largest. The specimen sequenced was naive CD8+ T cells sorted from blood. All receptors come from a woman aged 25-40 years in good health. CDR3s include the opening cysteine and the closing phenylalanine or tryptophan. The D gene is left open where the match is weak. Only part of the rows carry a size: once, few, many, or a class if the clone is expanded.

NA	TRBV30	NA	TRBJ1-5	CAWSPGGQPQHF	TGTGCCTGGAGCCCCGGCGGTCAGCCCCAGCATTTT
TRBD1	TRBV15	NA	TRBJ2-2	CATSGRGQAGELFF	TGTGCCACCAGCGGTAGGGGGCAGGCCGGGGAGCTGTTTTTT
NA	TRBV7-6	NA	TRBJ2-2	CASSLARSVATSNTGELFF	TGTGCCAGCAGCTTAGCGAGGTCAGTAGCGACCTCGAACACCGGGGAGCTGTTTTTT
NA	TRBV6-1	NA	TRBJ1-5	CASGKGSNQPQHF	TGTGCCAGCGGGAAGGGGAGCAATCAGCCCCAGCATTTT
NA	TRBV28	NA	TRBJ1-1	CASSLAPMNTEAFF	TGTGCCAGCAGTTTAGCCCCAATGAACACTGAAGCTTTCTTT
NA	TRBV7-6	NA	TRBJ2-3	CASSSSPAGTTDTQYF	TGTGCCAGCAGCTCCTCCCCGGCGGGAACTACAGATACGCAGTATTTT
TRBD2	TRBV2	NA	TRBJ2-7	CASLAGGPEEQYF	TGTGCCAGCTTAGCGGGAGGGCCGGAAGAGCAGTACTTC
TRBD1	TRBV28	once	TRBJ2-7	CASSSRHSQQGPSYEQYF	TGTGCCAGCAGTTCCCGACATTCACAACAGGGGCCTTCCTACGAGCAGTACTTC
NA	TRBV11-2	NA	TRBJ2-2	CASSPIRSTGELFF	TGTGCCAGCAGCCCTATACGTTCCACCGGGGAGCTGTTTTTT
TRBD2	TRBV19	NA	TRBJ2-1	CASSASGLAGDEQFF	TGTGCCAGTAGTGCCTCGGGACTAGCGGGAGATGAGCAGTTCTTC
NA	TRBV28	NA	TRBJ2-7	CASSSQDLSSGSSYEQYF	TGTGCCAGCAGTTCCCAGGACCTAAGTTCAGGGAGCTCCTACGAGCAGTACTTC
NA	TRBV9	NA	TRBJ1-1	CASSRTPGKGIPGGPMNTEAFF	TGTGCCAGCAGCCGGACCCCAGGGAAGGGTATCCCGGGGGGGCCAATGAACACTGAAGCTTTCTTT
NA	TRBV5-4	few	TRBJ2-7	CASSPQESYDEQYF	TGTGCCAGCAGCCCACAGGAATCGTACGACGAGCAGTACTTC
TRBD1	TRBV13	NA	TRBJ1-2	CASSQTDRANLYGYTF	TGTGCCAGCAGCCAAACAGACAGGGCTAATCTCTATGGCTACACCTTC
NA	TRBV27	NA	TRBJ2-7	CASRLLGTYEQYF	TGTGCCAGCAGACTATTGGGGACCTACGAGCAGTACTTC
TRBD2	TRBV7-9	once	TRBJ2-1	CASSHSGTRPYNEQFF	TGTGCCAGCAGCCATTCCGGGACTAGACCCTACAATGAGCAGTTCTTC
NA	TRBV7-7	NA	TRBJ2-1	CASSLSVADEQFF	TGTGCCAGCAGCTTATCTGTGGCCGATGAGCAGTTCTTC
NA	TRBV7-8	NA	TRBJ1-2	CASSLWGNRVNYGYTF	TGTGCCAGCAGCTTATGGGGCAACAGAGTTAACTATGGCTACACCTTC
TRBD2	TRBV13	NA	TRBJ2-7	CASSSTGGRDEQYF	TGTGCCAGCAGCTCCACAGGCGGGAGAGACGAGCAGTACTTC
NA	TRBV5-5	NA	TRBJ2-5	CASSSHDWEETQYF	TGTGCCAGCAGCTCTCACGACTGGGAGGAGACCCAGTACTTC
TRBD2	TRBV9	NA	TRBJ2-7	CASSLGTTGGYEQYF	TGTGCCAGCAGCCTCGGGACTACCGGGGGCTACGAGCAGTACTTC
NA	TRBV21-1	NA	TRBJ2-3	CARQRGQGTDTQYF	TGTGCCCGACAGCGGGGACAGGGCACAGATACGCAGTATTTT
NA	TRBV4-1	NA	TRBJ2-2	CASSQDSRGSSGELFF	TGCGCCAGCAGCCAAGATTCTAGAGGCTCTTCCGGGGAGCTGTTTTTT